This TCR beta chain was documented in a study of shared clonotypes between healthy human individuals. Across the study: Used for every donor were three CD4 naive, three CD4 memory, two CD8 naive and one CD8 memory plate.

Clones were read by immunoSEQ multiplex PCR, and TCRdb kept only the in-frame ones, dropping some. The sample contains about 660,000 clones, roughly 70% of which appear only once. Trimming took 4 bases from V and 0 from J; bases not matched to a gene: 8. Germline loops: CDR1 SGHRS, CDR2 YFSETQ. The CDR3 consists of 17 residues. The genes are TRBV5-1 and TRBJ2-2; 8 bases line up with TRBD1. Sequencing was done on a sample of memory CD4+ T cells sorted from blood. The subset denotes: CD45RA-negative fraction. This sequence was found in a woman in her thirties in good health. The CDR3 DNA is TGCGCCAGCAGCAAAGACAGGGGTCGATCGAACACCGGGGAGCTGTTTTTT. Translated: CASSKDRGRSNTGELFF.